The 5 T cell receptor beta chains reported below all come from one sample, sequenced in a study of read filtering for tumor transcriptome and immune sequencing. The library was built from around 380 ng RNA with molecular barcoded adaptors for alpha/delta and beta/gamma chains. From the reads, TCRdb called clonotypes with MiXCR, one entry per CDR3 protein. The table includes 40,000 or so distinct CDR3 sequences, roughly 13% detected once. Sequenced input: a population of CD138-negative cells sorted from bone marrow. The receptors shown here come from a donor over 35 with multiple myeloma.

The rearrangement joins TRBV18 to TRBJ1-1; unclear D gene. This CDR3 has 13 amino acids. Between the trimmed V and J ends, which lost 6 bases and 1 base, there was a span of 9 bases. The germline gives CDR1 KGHSH, CDR2 LQKENI. CDR3 DNA: TGTGCCAGCTCGCCGAACAGGAACACTGAAGCTTTCTTT. This gives the protein CASSPNRNTEAFF.

This clonotype was seen just once. A far larger clone lies a single base away; this is likely a read error. The V gene is TRBV10-2, the J gene TRBJ2-1; no definite D call. CDR3 length: 12 amino acids. Germline V gene data show CDR1 as WSHSY and CDR2 as SAAADI. This CDR3 is CAISARNYEQCF. Here the CDR3 DNA reads TGTGCCATCAGTGCCAGGAACTACGAGCAGTGCTTC.

This clonotype was detected many times. The V gene is TRBV5-1, the J gene TRBJ2-1; 9 nucleotides match TRBD2. The CDR3 is made up of 17 amino acids. The ends lost 4 bases at V and 2 bases at J; junction bases unmatched: 10. Germline CDR1 reads SGHRS; CDR2 reads YFSETQ. DNA for the CDR3: TGCGCCAGCAGCAACGCTCTGTCTAGCGGGGCCTACAATGAGCAGTTCTTC. This gives the protein CASSNALSSGAYNEQFF.

This chain links TRBV12-3 or TRBV12-4 with TRBJ1-5; no clear D. The V end was cut by 2 bases, the J end by 7 bases, with 9 bases between. The CDR3 consists of 13 residues. The chain's CDR3 is CASSLRGKQPQHF. In DNA, the CDR3 is TGTGCCAGCAGTTTACGAGGAAAACAGCCCCAGCATTTT.

About this clonotype: The junction departs from germline at one end; a sequencing error may be responsible. This chain links TRBV5-1 with TRBJ2-5, with TRBD2 as a possible D gene (5 bases). CDR3 length: 13 residues. In germline, CDR1 is SGHRS, CDR2 YFSETQ. CDR3 region: CASSEGNQETQYF. The CDR3 coding sequence is TGCGCCAGCAGCGAGGGCAACCAGGAGACCCAGTACTTC.